A single sample is the source of the 16 T cell receptor beta chains below, sequenced in a study of blood T cell repertoires in COVID-19 (dated by TCRdb to about 2020). Receptor libraries were prepared by the immunoSEQ multiplex PCR assay. The table was pulled from immuneACCESS by TCRdb, which kept in-frame rearrangements only. Such tables lose some clones; where checked, under half of the loss comes from unresolved V genes, and the rest has no known cause. Present in this sample are under 150,000 clones, roughly 88% of which were seen just once. About 28% of the sample is in the top ten clones. What was sequenced was peripheral blood. The source is a human donor in a cohort sampled during active COVID-19.

The CDR3 coding sequence is TGTGCCAGCAGTTTACGACAGCTGGGTGAAAAACTGTTTTTT. Its translation is CASSLRQLGEKLFF. This chain uses TRBV27 with TRBJ1-4; TRBD1 might be the D (5 bases). The germline V gene has CDR1 MNHEY and CDR2 SMNVEV (reference sequence). CDR3 length: 14 residues. Between the trimmed V and J ends, which lost 2 bases and 7 bases, there was a span of 11 bases.

The rearrangement joins TRBV10-3 to TRBJ2-7; 10 nucleotides agree with TRBD2. The germline gives CDR1 ENHRY, CDR2 SYGVKD. V gave up 10 bases and J gave up 0 bases; unmatched junction bases: 9. There are 15 residues in the CDR3. For the CDR3, the DNA is TGTGCCACCTCCGTTAGCGGGGGGACCTCCTACGAGCAGTACTTC. Translated, it gives CATSVSGGTSYEQYF.

This chain joins TRBV3-1 (or the pseudogene TRBV3-2) and TRBJ2-2; 9 bases are a match to TRBD1. The CDR3 totals 18 residues. The V segment lost 4 bases and the J segment 3 bases; nucleotides outside the gene matches: 12. Per germline, CDR1 LGHDT and CDR2 YNNKEL (reference sequence). CDR3 amino acids: CASSRPQGAIPHTGELFF. For the CDR3, the DNA is TGTGCCAGCAGCCGCCCACAGGGGGCGATCCCCCACACCGGGGAGCTGTTTTTT.

The chain is built from TRBV19 and TRBJ2-7; 7 positions agree with TRBD1. Trimming took 5 bases from V and 0 from J; bases not matched to a gene: 7. This CDR3 has 15 residues. The V gene's germline CDR1 is LNHDA and CDR2 SQIVND (reference sequence). In DNA form, the CDR3 reads TGTGCCAGTAGTGTCCGGGACAGCAGCTCCTACGAGCAGTACTTC. Encoded protein: CASSVRDSSSYEQYF.

The chain has TRBV7-2 and TRBJ2-7, with TRBD1 matching 10 bases. The CDR3 spans 15 residues. The V gene's germline CDR1 is SGHTA and CDR2 FQGNSA. After removal of 6 bases from V and 1 base from J, the junction contained 6 bases not matched to a gene. In nucleotides, the CDR3 is TGTGCCAGCAGTAGGGACAGGGGAGGATCCTACGAGCAGTACTTC. This translates into CASSRDRGGSYEQYF.

CDR3: CASSTPQTGAVLHF. In DNA form, the CDR3 reads TGTGCCAGTAGTACCCCTCAGACAGGTGCGGTCCTCCACTTT. The J gene is TRBJ1-6, the V gene TRBV19; TRBD1 is a possible D gene (6 bases). Germline CDR1 LNHDA, CDR2 SQIVND (reference sequence). This CDR3 has 14 amino acids. V was pared by 4 bases and J by 15 bases, with 19 bases between.

This clone was found a few times. V usage is TRBV19 and J usage is TRBJ2-7; 9 nucleotides agree with TRBD1. Germline lookup yields CDR1 LNHDA and CDR2 SQIVND (reference sequence). CDR3 length equals 14 residues. V gave up 5 bases and J gave up 6 bases; unmatched junction bases: 8. The CDR3 loop is CASSGTGTGREQYF. CDR3 DNA: TGTGCCAGTAGTGGAACCGGGACAGGGCGCGAGCAGTACTTC.

The chain uses TRBV2 and TRBJ1-1, with D maybe TRBD1 (5 bases). The V end lost 6 bases, the J end lost 1 base, and 9 bases lay between the germline ends. The germline V gene has CDR1 SNHLY and CDR2 FYNNEI. This CDR3 region has 13 residues. The CDR3, as DNA: TGTGCCAGCAGAGGGGTACCGAACACTGAAGCTTTCTTT. Amino acids: CASRGVPNTEAFF.

This clone was seen only once. This sequence joins TRBV2 and TRBJ1-4; D is perhaps TRBD1 (5 bases). Germline V lookup: CDR1 SNHLY, CDR2 FYNNEI. The CDR3 runs 17 residues. V lost 1 base and J lost 5, with 17 bases in between. CDR3 coding DNA: TGTGCCAGCAGTGAAGGGCCTGGCAGGGTGAGAAATGAAAAACTGTTTTTT. Translation gives CASSEGPGRVRNEKLFF.

The chain uses TRBV19 and TRBJ1-5, with 8 nucleotides matching TRBD1. The CDR3 is 13 residues long. V was pared by 8 bases and J by 7 bases, with 7 bases of the junction left unmatched. Germline V CDR1 and CDR2: LNHDA, SQIVND (reference sequence). CDR3 protein: CASEDRVGQPQHF. In DNA form, the CDR3 reads TGTGCCAGTGAGGACAGGGTGGGACAGCCCCAGCATTTT. The variable domain in full, completed from reference TRBV19 and TRBJ1-5, reads DGGITQSPKYLFRKEGQNVTLSCEQNLNHDAMYWYRQDPGQGLRLIYYSQIVNDFQKGDIAEGYSVSREKKESFPLTVTSAQKNPTAFYLCASEDRVGQPQHFGDGTRLSIL.

V gene TRBV4-1 combines with J gene TRBJ1-1; D uncertain. The ends were cut back, 2 bases at V and 1 base at J, with 11 bases in the middle. The CDR3 sequence is 15 residues long. The germline gives CDR1 MGHRA, CDR2 YSYEKL. Here the CDR3 DNA reads TGCGCCAGCAGCCAAATATTCCCAGGGAACACTGAAGCTTTCTTT. Encoded protein: CASSQIFPGNTEAFF.

The rearrangement uses TRBV11-2 and TRBJ1-4; D is unclear. The CDR3 contains 15 residues. Germline V CDR1 and CDR2: SGHAT, FQNNGV. The germline V and J ends were trimmed by 1 base and 2 bases, with 8 bases remaining between them. The CDR3: CASSLVEETNEKLFF. CDR3 sequence (DNA): TGTGCCAGCAGCTTAGTGGAGGAGACTAATGAAAAACTGTTTTTT.

The chain joins TRBV9 to TRBJ2-1, with TRBD2 matching over 11 bases. The CDR3 sequence is 14 residues long. CDR1 is SGDLS, CDR2 YYNGEE, per germline. Germline trimming cut 7 bases from V and 3 bases from J; bases unmatched to any gene: 3. The CDR3 DNA follows: TGTGCCAGCGGGACTAGCGGCCACTACAATGAGCAGTTCTTC. Protein sequence: CASGTSGHYNEQFF.

The CDR3, as DNA: TGTGCCAGCAGTTTTCGGGGGAATGAGCAGTTCTTC. It is translated as CASSFRGNEQFF. The chain is built from TRBV12-3 or TRBV12-4 and TRBJ2-1; D may be TRBD2 (6 bases). The CDR3 has 12 residues. V gave up 3 bases and J gave up 7 bases, with 7 bases separating them.

This clone was seen a few times. The rearrangement uses TRBV6-5 and TRBJ1-1; 10 bases line up with TRBD1. Looked up from germline, CDR1 is MNHEY and CDR2 is SVGAGI. The CDR3 length is 13 residues. V lost 2 bases to trimming and J lost 12 bases; unmatched junction nucleotides: 6. This CDR3 reads CASSYKRGQGTFF. CDR3 coding DNA: TGTGCCAGCAGTTACAAGAGGGGACAGGGGACTTTCTTT.

The rearrangement uses TRBV6-1 and TRBJ1-3; the D gene is possibly TRBD1 (6 bases). Trimming left V 2 bases short and J 1 base short, with 15 bases between. Germline CDR1 and CDR2: MNHNS and SASEGT. This CDR3 contains 17 residues. CDR3 sequence reads: CASSEIARGASGNTIYF. Written as DNA, the CDR3 is TGTGCCAGCAGTGAAATTGCACGGGGGGCTTCTGGAAACACCATATATTTT.